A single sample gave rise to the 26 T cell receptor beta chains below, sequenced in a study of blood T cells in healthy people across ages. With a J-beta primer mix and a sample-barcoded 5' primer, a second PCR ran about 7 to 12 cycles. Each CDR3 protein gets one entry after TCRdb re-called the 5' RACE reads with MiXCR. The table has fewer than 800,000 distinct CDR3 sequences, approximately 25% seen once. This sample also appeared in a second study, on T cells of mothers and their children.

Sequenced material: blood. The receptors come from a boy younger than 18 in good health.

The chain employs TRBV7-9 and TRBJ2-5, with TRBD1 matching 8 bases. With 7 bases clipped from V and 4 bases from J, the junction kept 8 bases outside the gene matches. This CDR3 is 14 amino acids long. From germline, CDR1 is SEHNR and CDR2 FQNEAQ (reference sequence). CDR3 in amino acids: CASNHGQGGETQYF. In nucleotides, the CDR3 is TGTGCCAGCAACCACGGACAGGGAGGAGAGACCCAGTACTTC.

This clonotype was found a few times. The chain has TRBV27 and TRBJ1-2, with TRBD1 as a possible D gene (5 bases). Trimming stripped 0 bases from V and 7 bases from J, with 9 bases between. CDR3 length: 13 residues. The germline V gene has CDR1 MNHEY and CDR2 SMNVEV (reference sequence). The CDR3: CASSLSLGAGYTF. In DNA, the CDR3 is TGTGCCAGCAGTTTATCGCTAGGGGCTGGCTACACCTTC.

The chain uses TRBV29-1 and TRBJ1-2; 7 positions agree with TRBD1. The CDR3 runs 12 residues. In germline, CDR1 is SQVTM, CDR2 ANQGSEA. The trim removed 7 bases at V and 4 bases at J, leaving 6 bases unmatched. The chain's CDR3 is CSALQGTYGYTF. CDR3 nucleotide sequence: TGCAGCGCACTACAGGGGACCTATGGCTACACCTTC.

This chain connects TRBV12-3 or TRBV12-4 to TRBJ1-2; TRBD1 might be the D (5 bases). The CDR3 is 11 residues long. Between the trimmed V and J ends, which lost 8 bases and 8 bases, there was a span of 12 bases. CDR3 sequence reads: CASLKRGGYTF. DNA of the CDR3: TGTGCCAGCCTAAAGCGGGGGGGCTACACCTTC.

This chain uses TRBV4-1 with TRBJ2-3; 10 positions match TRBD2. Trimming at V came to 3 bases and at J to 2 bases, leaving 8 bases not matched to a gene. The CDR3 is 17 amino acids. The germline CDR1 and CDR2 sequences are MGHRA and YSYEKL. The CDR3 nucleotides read TGCGCCAGCAGCCACCTTAAAGCGGGAGGGCCCACAGATACGCAGTATTTT. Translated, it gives CASSHLKAGGPTDTQYF.

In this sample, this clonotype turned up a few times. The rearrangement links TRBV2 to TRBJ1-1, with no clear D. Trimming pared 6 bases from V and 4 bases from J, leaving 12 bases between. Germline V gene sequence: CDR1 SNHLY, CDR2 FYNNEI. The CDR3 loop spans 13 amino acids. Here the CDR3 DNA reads TGTGCCAGCAGAGGGAGGGCGGGCACTGAAGCTTTCTTT. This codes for CASRGRAGTEAFF.

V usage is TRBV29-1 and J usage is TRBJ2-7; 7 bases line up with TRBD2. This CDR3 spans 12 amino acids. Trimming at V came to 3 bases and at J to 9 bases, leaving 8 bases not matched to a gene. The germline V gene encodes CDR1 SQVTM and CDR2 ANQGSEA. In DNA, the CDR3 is TGCAGCGTTGATGGTGGGAGGGCCGTGCAGTACTTC. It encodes CSVDGGRAVQYF.

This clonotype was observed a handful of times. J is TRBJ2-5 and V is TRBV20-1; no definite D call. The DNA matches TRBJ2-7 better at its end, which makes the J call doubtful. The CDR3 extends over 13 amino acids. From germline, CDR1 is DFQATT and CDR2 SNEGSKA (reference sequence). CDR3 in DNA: TGCAGTGCTAGAGGCCTAGATTCCTACGAGCAGTACTTC. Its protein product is CSARGLDSYEQYF.

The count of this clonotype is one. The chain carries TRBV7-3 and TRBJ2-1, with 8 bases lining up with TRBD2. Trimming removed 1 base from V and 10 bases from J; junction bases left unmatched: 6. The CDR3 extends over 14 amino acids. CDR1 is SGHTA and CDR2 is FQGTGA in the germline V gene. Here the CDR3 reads CASSLKDGGEEQFF. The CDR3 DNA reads TGTGCCAGCAGCTTAAAGGACGGGGGGGAAGAGCAGTTCTTC.

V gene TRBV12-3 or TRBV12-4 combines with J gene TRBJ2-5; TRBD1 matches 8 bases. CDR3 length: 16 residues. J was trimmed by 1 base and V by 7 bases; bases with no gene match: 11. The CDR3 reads CASTSWTGTIQETQYF. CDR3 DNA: TGTGCCAGCACCTCATGGACAGGGACGATCCAAGAGACCCAGTACTTC.

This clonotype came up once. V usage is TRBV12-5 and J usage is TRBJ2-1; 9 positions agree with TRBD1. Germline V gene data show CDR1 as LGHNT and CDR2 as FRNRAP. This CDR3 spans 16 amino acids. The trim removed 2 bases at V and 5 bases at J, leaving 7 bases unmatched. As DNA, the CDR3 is TGTGCTAGTGGTTTGCCAAGGGGACAGGGAAACAATGAGCAGTTCTTC. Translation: CASGLPRGQGNNEQFF. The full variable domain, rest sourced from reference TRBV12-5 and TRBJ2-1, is DARVTQTPRHKVTEMGQEVTMRCQPILGHNTVFWYRQTMMQGLELLAYFRNRAPLDDSGMPKDRFSAEMPDATLATLKIQPSEPRDSAVYFCASGLPRGQGNNEQFFGPGTRLTVL.

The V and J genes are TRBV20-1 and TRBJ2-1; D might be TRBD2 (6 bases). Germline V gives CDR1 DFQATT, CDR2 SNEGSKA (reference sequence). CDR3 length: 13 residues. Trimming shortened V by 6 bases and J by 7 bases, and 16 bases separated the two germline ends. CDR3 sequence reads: CSAPSRRGNEQFF. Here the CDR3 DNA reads TGCAGTGCCCCTAGCCGGAGGGGTAATGAGCAGTTCTTC.

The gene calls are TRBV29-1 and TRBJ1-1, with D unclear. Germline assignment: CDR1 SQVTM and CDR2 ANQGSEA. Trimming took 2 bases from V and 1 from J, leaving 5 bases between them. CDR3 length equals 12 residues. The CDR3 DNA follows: TGCAGCGTTGAACTGGAGAACACTGAAGCTTTCTTT. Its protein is CSVELENTEAFF.

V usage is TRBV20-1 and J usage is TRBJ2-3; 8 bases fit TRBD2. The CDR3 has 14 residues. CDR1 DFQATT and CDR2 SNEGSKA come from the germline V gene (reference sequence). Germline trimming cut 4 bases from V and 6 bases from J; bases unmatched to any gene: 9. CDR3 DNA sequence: TGCAGTGCTAACCCCGGGACTAGGAAGGATACGCAGTATTTT. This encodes CSANPGTRKDTQYF.

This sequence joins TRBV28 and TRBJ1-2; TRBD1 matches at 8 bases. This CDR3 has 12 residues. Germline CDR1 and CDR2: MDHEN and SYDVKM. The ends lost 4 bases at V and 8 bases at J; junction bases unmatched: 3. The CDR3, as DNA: TGTGCCAGCAGTTACAGGGGGGAAGGCTACACCTTC. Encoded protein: CASSYRGEGYTF.

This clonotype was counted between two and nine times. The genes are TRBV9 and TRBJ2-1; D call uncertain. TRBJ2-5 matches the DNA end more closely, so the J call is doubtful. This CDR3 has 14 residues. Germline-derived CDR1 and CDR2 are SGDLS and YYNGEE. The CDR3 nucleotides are TGTGCCAGCAGCGTAGGTCAATCTCAAGAGACCCAGTACTTC. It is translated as CASSVGQSQETQYF.

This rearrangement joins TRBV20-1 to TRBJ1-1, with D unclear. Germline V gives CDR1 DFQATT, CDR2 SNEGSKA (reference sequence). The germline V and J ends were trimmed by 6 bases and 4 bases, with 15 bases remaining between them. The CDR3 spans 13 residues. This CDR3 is CSANDGISTEAFF. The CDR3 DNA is TGCAGTGCCAACGACGGCATTTCCACTGAAGCTTTCTTT.

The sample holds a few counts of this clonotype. The CDR3 region is CASSLEVKETQYF. Here the CDR3 DNA reads TGTGCCAGCAGTTTAGAAGTGAAAGAGACCCAGTACTTC. The chain carries TRBV12-3 or TRBV12-4 and TRBJ2-5; D remains ambiguous. The CDR3 covers 13 residues. V dropped 1 base and J dropped 3 bases, with 6 bases sitting between them.

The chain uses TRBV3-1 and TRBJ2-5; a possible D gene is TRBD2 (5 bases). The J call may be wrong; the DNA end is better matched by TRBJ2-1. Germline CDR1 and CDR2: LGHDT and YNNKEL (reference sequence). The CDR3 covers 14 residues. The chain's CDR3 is CASSQWEQNNEQFF. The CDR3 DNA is TGTGCCAGCAGCCAATGGGAGCAGAACAATGAGCAGTTCTTC.

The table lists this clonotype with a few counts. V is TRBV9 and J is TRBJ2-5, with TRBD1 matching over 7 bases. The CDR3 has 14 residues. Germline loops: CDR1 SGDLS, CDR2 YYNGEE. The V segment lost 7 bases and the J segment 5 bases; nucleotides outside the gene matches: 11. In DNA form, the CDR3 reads TGTGCCAGCGGACGAGGGACAGTACAGGAGACCCAGTACTTC. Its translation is CASGRGTVQETQYF.

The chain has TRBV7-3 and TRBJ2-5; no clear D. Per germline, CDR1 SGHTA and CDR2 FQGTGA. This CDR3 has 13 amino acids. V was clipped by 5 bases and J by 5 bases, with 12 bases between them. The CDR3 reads CASSPSTWETQYF. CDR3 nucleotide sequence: TGTGCCAGCAGCCCCTCAACGTGGGAGACCCAGTACTTC. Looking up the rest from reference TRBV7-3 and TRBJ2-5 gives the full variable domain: GAGVSQTPSNKVTEKGKYVELRCDPISGHTALYWYRQSLGQGPEFLIYFQGTGAADDSGLPNDRFFAVRPEGSVSTLKIQRTERGDSAVYLCASSPSTWETQYFGPGTRLLVL.

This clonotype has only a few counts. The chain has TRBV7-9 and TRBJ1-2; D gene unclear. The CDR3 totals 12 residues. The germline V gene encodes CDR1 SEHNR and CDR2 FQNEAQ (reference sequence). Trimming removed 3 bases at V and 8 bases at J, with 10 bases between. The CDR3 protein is CASSFKGEGYTF. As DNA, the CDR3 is TGTGCCAGCAGCTTCAAGGGCGAGGGCTACACCTTC.

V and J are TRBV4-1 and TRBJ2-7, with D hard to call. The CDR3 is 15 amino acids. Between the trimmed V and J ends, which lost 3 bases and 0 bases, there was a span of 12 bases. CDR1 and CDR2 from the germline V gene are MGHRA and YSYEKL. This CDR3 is CASSQVALISYEQYF. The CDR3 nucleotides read TGCGCCAGCAGCCAGGTTGCTCTCATCTCCTACGAGCAGTACTTC.

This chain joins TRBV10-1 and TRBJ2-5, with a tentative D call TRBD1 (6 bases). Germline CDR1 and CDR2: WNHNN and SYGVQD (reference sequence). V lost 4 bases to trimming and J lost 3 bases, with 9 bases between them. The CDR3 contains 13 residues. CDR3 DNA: TGCGCCAGCAGTGGGGCAGGGGAAGAGACCCAGTACTTC. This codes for CASSGAGEETQYF.

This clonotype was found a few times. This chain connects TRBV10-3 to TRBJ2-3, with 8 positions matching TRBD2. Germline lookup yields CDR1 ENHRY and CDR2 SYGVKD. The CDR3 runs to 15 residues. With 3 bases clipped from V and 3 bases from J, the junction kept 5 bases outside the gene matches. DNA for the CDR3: TGTGCCATCAGTGAAAAAGCGGGAGTTACAGATACGCAGTATTTT. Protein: CAISEKAGVTDTQYF.

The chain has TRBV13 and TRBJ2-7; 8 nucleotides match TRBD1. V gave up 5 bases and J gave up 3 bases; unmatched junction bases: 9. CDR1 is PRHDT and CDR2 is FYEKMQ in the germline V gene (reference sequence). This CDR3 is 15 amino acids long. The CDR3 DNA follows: TGTGCCAGCAGCCGGAGGGGACAGGTGGACTACGAGCAGTACTTC. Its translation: CASSRRGQVDYEQYF.